This T cell receptor beta chain is from a study of blood T cell repertoires in COVID-19. Study background: Collection of acute and convalescent COVID-19 samples took place in the United States, Italy and Spain. In each case, the material was cDNA or gDNA derived from T cells, B-cell-depleted T cells, or PBMCs.

TCRdb keeps only in-frame clones here, not all; method: immunoSEQ multiplex PCR. The sample consists of about 220,000 clones, roughly 85% of them appearing once. Material for sequencing was peripheral blood. The source is a woman between 65 and 79 years old with COVID-19, enrolled during active disease.

The CDR3 DNA reads as TGTGCCAGCAGCTCAGCAGGGGCGCGAACTGAAGCTTTCTTT. It specifies CASSSAGARTEAFF. The gene calls are TRBV7-2 and TRBJ1-1; D may be TRBD1 (6 bases). CDR3 length: 14 amino acids. With 4 bases removed from V and 5 bases from J, the gap between germline ends came to 14 bases. From germline, CDR1 is SGHTA and CDR2 FQGNSA.